Below, 13 T cell receptor beta chains from the same sample are listed, as sequenced in a study of blood T cell repertoires in COVID-19. The data were produced by immunoSEQ multiplex PCR, yet TCRdb's version contains in-frame clones alone and is incomplete. This sample has about 330,000 clones, with more than 75% found just once. The sample taken for sequencing was PBMCs or T cells enriched from blood (not recorded which). These receptors were obtained from a woman in her 30s who had recovered from COVID-19.

The V gene is TRBV11-3, the J gene TRBJ1-1; D is possibly TRBD1 (5 bases). The germline V gene encodes CDR1 SGHNT and CDR2 YENEEA. This CDR3 is 14 amino acids long. V lost 1 base, J lost 3 bases, and 9 bases lay in between. The CDR3 nucleotides are TGTGCCAGCAGCTTAGCCGGAGGGGACACTGAAGCTTTCTTT. Amino acid sequence: CASSLAGGDTEAFF.

The chain couples TRBV27 to TRBJ2-3, with 8 bases lining up with TRBD1. Germline lookup yields CDR1 MNHEY and CDR2 SMNVEV (reference sequence). V gave up 3 bases and J gave up 1 base; unmatched junction bases: 9. This CDR3 has 17 residues. Here the CDR3 reads CASSFGSGGQGTDTQYF. CDR3 nucleotide sequence: TGTGCCAGCAGTTTTGGGTCTGGGGGACAGGGCACAGATACGCAGTATTTT.

The chain has TRBV11-1 and TRBJ2-7; TRBD1 is a possible D gene (6 bases). The CDR3 is made up of 15 amino acids. Trimming stripped 5 bases from V and 2 bases from J, with 16 bases between. Germline V gives CDR1 SGHAT, CDR2 FQDESV (reference sequence). This CDR3 is CASSPGQLTTYEQYF. The CDR3 region has the DNA TGTGCCAGCAGCCCAGGACAGTTAACGACCTACGAGCAGTACTTC.

The V and J genes are TRBV11-2 and TRBJ2-1, with 7 bases lining up with TRBD1. Trimming removed 7 bases from V and 10 bases from J; junction bases left unmatched: 4. Germline loops: CDR1 SGHAT, CDR2 FQNNGV. The CDR3 runs to 11 residues. CDR3 loop: CASNRGREQFF. CDR3 sequence (DNA): TGTGCCAGCAACAGGGGTCGCGAGCAGTTCTTC.

The chain is built from TRBV19 and TRBJ2-7; D gene ambiguous. CDR1 and CDR2 from the germline V gene are LNHDA and SQIVND (reference sequence). The CDR3 loop spans 11 amino acids. With 8 bases removed from V and 4 bases from J, the gap between germline ends came to 9 bases. The CDR3 nucleotides read TGTGCCAGTGCAGGAACTTACGAGCAGTACTTC. This translates into CASAGTYEQYF. The complete variable domain, with remaining parts taken from reference TRBV19 and TRBJ2-7, reads DGGITQSPKYLFRKEGQNVTLSCEQNLNHDAMYWYRQDPGQGLRLIYYSQIVNDFQKGDIAEGYSVSREKKESFPLTVTSAQKNPTAFYLCASAGTYEQYFGPGTRLTVT.

The rearrangement uses TRBV2 and TRBJ1-2; 7 bases are a match to TRBD1. CDR3 length equals 11 residues. Germline loops: CDR1 SNHLY, CDR2 FYNNEI. The CDR3 here is CDTGQLYGYTF. DNA for the CDR3: TGTGACACGGGACAGCTCTATGGCTACACCTTC.

The rearrangement links TRBV3-1 (or the pseudogene TRBV3-2) to TRBJ2-1; 7 bases agree with TRBD2. This CDR3 is built from 14 residues. V shed 4 bases, J shed 10 bases, and the junction held 10 bases outside the gene matches. Germline lookup yields CDR1 LGHDT and CDR2 YNNKEL (reference sequence). The CDR3 region is CASSPGGTEREQFF. The CDR3 nucleotides are TGTGCCAGCAGCCCGGGGGGAACGGAACGGGAGCAGTTCTTC.

The chain carries TRBV19 and TRBJ2-2; D uncertain. There are 13 residues in the CDR3. Trimming left V 2 bases short and J 7 bases short, with 8 bases between. CDR1 is LNHDA, CDR2 SQIVND, per germline (reference sequence). This CDR3 is CASSIFPIGELFF. The CDR3 DNA reads TGTGCCAGTAGTATATTTCCCATCGGGGAGCTGTTTTTT.

The chain recombines TRBV6-1 with TRBJ1-4; TRBD1 might be the D (5 bases). V was cut by 0 bases and J by 8 bases, with 10 bases left in between. Germline V gene sequence: CDR1 MNHNS, CDR2 SASEGT. The CDR3 runs to 14 residues. The CDR3 protein is CASSEAGAREKLFF. CDR3 in DNA: TGTGCCAGCAGTGAAGCAGGGGCAAGGGAAAAACTGTTTTTT.

J is TRBJ1-5 and V is TRBV28; TRBD1 is a possible D gene (5 bases). The V end was cut by 10 bases, the J end by 0 bases, with 13 bases between. The CDR3 totals 14 residues. CDR1 is MDHEN and CDR2 is SYDVKM in the germline V gene. CDR3 sequence reads: CATSLTDSNQPQHF. The CDR3 nucleotides are TGTGCCACCAGCTTGACAGATAGCAATCAGCCCCAGCATTTT.

The V gene is TRBV30, the J gene TRBJ1-2, with TRBD1 matching over 10 bases. Germline CDR1 reads GTSNPN; CDR2 reads SVGIG (reference sequence). CDR3 length: 14 residues. The J segment lost 5 bases and the V segment lost 3 bases, leaving 6 bases of the junction unmatched. CDR3 coding DNA: TGTGCCTGGAGCCCTGACAGGGGGCATTATGGCTACACCTTC. This encodes CAWSPDRGHYGYTF.

In this sample, this clone turned up once. The V and J genes are TRBV7-8 and TRBJ2-2; TRBD2 might be the D (6 bases). This CDR3 is built from 16 residues. V was clipped by 0 bases and J by 5 bases, with 13 bases between them. Germline V gene data show CDR1 as SGHVS and CDR2 as FQNEAQ. CDR3 protein: CASSLAGGRRTGELFF. The CDR3 DNA reads as TGTGCCAGCAGCTTAGCCGGGGGTCGGCGTACCGGGGAGCTGTTTTTT.

This clone was detected a few times. The V and J genes are TRBV5-1 and TRBJ2-5; no reliable D call. Germline CDR1 reads SGHRS; CDR2 reads YFSETQ. V was pared by 6 bases and J by 1 base, with 13 bases between. The CDR3 consists of 14 residues. For the CDR3, the DNA is TGCGCCAGCAACGGCGGAGCAATCCAAGAGACCCAGTACTTC. Its protein is CASNGGAIQETQYF.